This TCR beta chain came from a study of a mutant IDH1 vaccine in newly diagnosed glioma. The study's findings and limits: Variations in leading peripheral T cell clonotypes appeared to have no connection with pseudoprogression.

Time point: week 11, during vaccination. Vaccination used 300 ug of mutant IDH1 20-mer peptide per dose, with topical imiquimod. Here immunoSEQ multiplex PCR was the method, and the copy in TCRdb shows in-frame clones only, minus some. The table records about 110,000 clones, 90% of them present only once. V lost 3 bases, J lost 4 bases, and 6 bases stayed unmatched. The CDR3 is made up of 15 amino acids. Per germline, CDR1 KGHSH and CDR2 LQKENI. Of note for this clone: Its antigen is as yet unknown.

This receptor was identified in a woman aged 45 to 65 with glioma. This chain joins TRBV18 and TRBJ1-5, with 7 bases matching TRBD1. This specimen was PBMCs, taken from a glioma patient whose treatment included an IDH1 peptide vaccine. CDR3 bases: TGTGCCAGCTCACCGTCCGCGACAGGGAATCAGCCCCAGCATTTT. It yields the protein CASSPSATGNQPQHF.